This is a list of T cell receptor beta chains from one sample in a study of cytomegalovirus exposure and HLA in healthy donors. Sequencing was performed with immunoSEQ multiplex PCR; in TCRdb, only in-frame clones are kept and a portion is missing. This table has some 130,000 clones, 70% to 80% appearing once. The sample was PBMCs. The receptors come from a middle-aged man in good health and CMV-seropositive. The CDR3 runs from the conserved cysteine through the conserved F or W. Each record gives: clone size, J gene, D gene, V gene, CDR3 DNA, CDR3 protein. The D gene is left open where the match is weak. Rows give clone size only sometimes, using once, few, many, or a class for an expanded clone.

clone size: -; J gene: TRBJ1-1; D gene: TRBD1; V gene: TRBV19; CDR3 DNA: TGTGCCAGTAGGCCGGGACAGGGCTTTTACGGTGAAGCTTTCTTT; CDR3 protein: CASRPGQGFYGEAFF
clone size: -; J gene: TRBJ2-1; D gene: TRBD2; V gene: TRBV20-1; CDR3 DNA: TGCAGTGCCTCGGGACTAGCGGAGCAGTTCTTC; CDR3 protein: CSASGLAEQFF
clone size: -; J gene: TRBJ1-4; D gene: -; V gene: TRBV19; CDR3 DNA: TGTGCCAGATTCGGCGCCAGCGGTATACTGTTTTTT; CDR3 protein: CARFGASGILFF
clone size: few; J gene: TRBJ2-7; D gene: TRBD2; V gene: TRBV29-1; CDR3 DNA: TGCAGCGTAGCGGGAGGCGGCGAGCAGTACTTC; CDR3 protein: CSVAGGGEQYF
clone size: -; J gene: TRBJ2-7; D gene: TRBD1; V gene: TRBV4-2; CDR3 DNA: TGTGCCAGCAGCCAACTTCCGGGACAGTTTTCCTACGAGCAGTACTTC; CDR3 protein: CASSQLPGQFSYEQYF
clone size: -; J gene: TRBJ2-5; D gene: -; V gene: TRBV19; CDR3 DNA: TGTGCCAGTAGAGCCGGAGGGGAGACCCAGTACTTC; CDR3 protein: CASRAGGETQYF
clone size: once; J gene: TRBJ2-7; D gene: -; V gene: TRBV29-1; CDR3 DNA: TGCAGCGTTGAGGGCCTTTCCCGCGAGCAGTACTTC; CDR3 protein: CSVEGLSREQYF
clone size: -; J gene: TRBJ2-5; D gene: TRBD1; V gene: TRBV5-1; CDR3 DNA: TGCGCCAGCAGCTTGCAGGACAGGGGGTACGAGACCCAGTACTTC; CDR3 protein: CASSLQDRGYETQYF
clone size: -; J gene: TRBJ2-1; D gene: -; V gene: TRBV19; CDR3 DNA: TGTGCCACAGGGATTTTGGCCTACAATGAGCAGTTCTTC; CDR3 protein: CATGILAYNEQFF
clone size: -; J gene: TRBJ2-5; D gene: TRBD2; V gene: TRBV7-3; CDR3 DNA: TGTGCCAGCAGTACCAGCGGGAGGGCACAAGAGACCCAGTACTTC; CDR3 protein: CASSTSGRAQETQYF
clone size: -; J gene: TRBJ1-3; D gene: -; V gene: TRBV29-1; CDR3 DNA: TGCAGCGTTGAATCGGGAGGTGGAAACACCATATATTTT; CDR3 protein: CSVESGGGNTIYF
clone size: -; J gene: TRBJ2-3; D gene: TRBD2; V gene: TRBV11-2; CDR3 DNA: TGTGCCAGCAGCCCCAGATGGTCACTAGCGGGAGGTTCAGATACGCAGTATTTT; CDR3 protein: CASSPRWSLAGGSDTQYF
clone size: -; J gene: TRBJ1-2; D gene: TRBD1; V gene: TRBV5-5; CDR3 DNA: TGTGCCAGCAGCTTGGCCGGGACAGGGGGCTATGGCTACACCTTC; CDR3 protein: CASSLAGTGGYGYTF
clone size: -; J gene: TRBJ1-1; D gene: TRBD1; V gene: TRBV7-9; CDR3 DNA: TGTGCCAGCAGCTGGGGACAGCTGAACACTGAAGCTTTCTTT; CDR3 protein: CASSWGQLNTEAFF
clone size: few; J gene: TRBJ1-1; D gene: -; V gene: TRBV5-8; CDR3 DNA: TGTGCCAGCAGCTTGAGGGCGGGCGGCCACACTGAAGCTTTCTTT; CDR3 protein: CASSLRAGGHTEAFF
clone size: -; J gene: TRBJ2-3; D gene: TRBD2; V gene: TRBV10-3; CDR3 DNA: TGTGCCACCGGACTAGCGGGAGACACAGATACGCAGTATTTT; CDR3 protein: CATGLAGDTDTQYF
clone size: few; J gene: TRBJ1-2; D gene: -; V gene: TRBV7-9; CDR3 DNA: TGTGCCAGCAGCTTCTTACCAGAATATGGCTACACCTTC; CDR3 protein: CASSFLPEYGYTF
clone size: -; J gene: TRBJ2-5; D gene: -; V gene: TRBV4-1; CDR3 DNA: TGCGCCAGCAGCCAGGTTGACAGCCTCCAAGAGACCCAGTACTTC; CDR3 protein: CASSQVDSLQETQYF
clone size: -; J gene: TRBJ2-2; D gene: -; V gene: TRBV5-1; CDR3 DNA: TGCGCCAGCAGCTTGGCTCTCAACACCGGGGAGCTGTTTTTT; CDR3 protein: CASSLALNTGELFF
clone size: -; J gene: TRBJ2-7; D gene: TRBD2; V gene: TRBV5-1; CDR3 DNA: TGCGCCAGCAGCTCTCCGTCGGGACGGGAGGGCGACGAGCAGTACTTC; CDR3 protein: CASSSPSGREGDEQYF
clone size: -; J gene: TRBJ1-5; D gene: -; V gene: TRBV7-9; CDR3 DNA: TGTGCCAGCAGCTTAGGCAGGGATCAGCCCCAGCATTTT; CDR3 protein: CASSLGRDQPQHF
clone size: once; J gene: TRBJ2-1; D gene: TRBD2; V gene: TRBV6-6; CDR3 DNA: TGTGCCAGCAGTTACCCGACTAGCTCCACCTACAATGAGCAGTTCTTC; CDR3 protein: CASSYPTSSTYNEQFF
clone size: -; J gene: TRBJ1-1; D gene: TRBD1; V gene: TRBV6-5; CDR3 DNA: TGTGCCAGCAGTTTACAGGGGAGCGGCACTGAAGCTTTCTTT; CDR3 protein: CASSLQGSGTEAFF
clone size: -; J gene: TRBJ2-2; D gene: TRBD1; V gene: TRBV5-5; CDR3 DNA: TGTGCCAGCAGCTTGAGAACAGGGGTTTTTGGGGAGCTGTTTTTT; CDR3 protein: CASSLRTGVFGELFF
clone size: -; J gene: TRBJ2-7; D gene: TRBD1; V gene: TRBV6-1; CDR3 DNA: TGTGCCAGCAGCGAAGGGACAGCCCATTTCTACGAGCAGTACTTC; CDR3 protein: CASSEGTAHFYEQYF
clone size: once; J gene: TRBJ1-2; D gene: TRBD1; V gene: TRBV5-1; CDR3 DNA: TGCGCCAGTTCTCAGGGGGCAGCTAACTATGGCTACACCTTC; CDR3 protein: CASSQGAANYGYTF
clone size: -; J gene: TRBJ1-2; D gene: -; V gene: TRBV11-2; CDR3 DNA: TGTGCCAGCAGCGCTCAGGGTTCGGCAAGTGGCTACACCTTC; CDR3 protein: CASSAQGSASGYTF
clone size: -; J gene: TRBJ2-5; D gene: TRBD1; V gene: TRBV5-1; CDR3 DNA: TGCGCCAGCAGCTTCTCCCAGGGGGCAGGAGAGACCCAGTACTTC; CDR3 protein: CASSFSQGAGETQYF
clone size: -; J gene: TRBJ1-2; D gene: -; V gene: TRBV11-2; CDR3 DNA: TGTGCCAGCAGCTCTTCAGGCAGGATCTATGGCTACACCTTC; CDR3 protein: CASSSSGRIYGYTF
clone size: -; J gene: TRBJ2-3; D gene: -; V gene: TRBV4-2; CDR3 DNA: TGTGCCAGCAGCCCCCGGTCGGGCGGGACTTATAGCACAGATACGCAGTATTTT; CDR3 protein: CASSPRSGGTYSTDTQYF
clone size: -; J gene: TRBJ2-1; D gene: -; V gene: TRBV7-7; CDR3 DNA: TGTGCTAGCAGCTTAACTAGCCGCTCCTACAATGAGCAGTTCTTC; CDR3 protein: CASSLTSRSYNEQFF
clone size: -; J gene: TRBJ2-7; D gene: -; V gene: TRBV7-9; CDR3 DNA: TGTGCCAGCAGCTCAAACAGGGTTGGTGGCTACGAGCAGTACTTC; CDR3 protein: CASSSNRVGGYEQYF
clone size: -; J gene: TRBJ2-5; D gene: -; V gene: TRBV7-3; CDR3 DNA: TGTGCCAGCAGCCCCGGACTTGAGGGGACCCAGTACTTC; CDR3 protein: CASSPGLEGTQYF
clone size: -; J gene: TRBJ2-7; D gene: TRBD1; V gene: TRBV28; CDR3 DNA: TGTGCCAGCACCATCGCTCCGGGACAGTCCTACGAGCAGTACTTC; CDR3 protein: CASTIAPGQSYEQYF
clone size: -; J gene: TRBJ2-2; D gene: -; V gene: TRBV29-1; CDR3 DNA: TGCAGCGTTGAGGGTGACAGAGAGAACACCGGGGAGCTGTTTTTT; CDR3 protein: CSVEGDRENTGELFF
clone size: -; J gene: TRBJ1-1; D gene: TRBD1; V gene: TRBV27; CDR3 DNA: TGTGCCAGCAGTATAGAAGTGACAGGGTGGAACACTGAAGCTTTCTTT; CDR3 protein: CASSIEVTGWNTEAFF
clone size: -; J gene: TRBJ2-7; D gene: -; V gene: TRBV13; CDR3 DNA: TGTGCCAGCAGGAGATCCGGGGACTACGAGCAGTACTTC; CDR3 protein: CASRRSGDYEQYF
clone size: -; J gene: TRBJ2-1; D gene: TRBD2; V gene: TRBV14; CDR3 DNA: TGTGCCAGCAGCCGGGCGGGAGGGTGGAATGAGCAGTTCTTC; CDR3 protein: CASSRAGGWNEQFF
clone size: -; J gene: TRBJ2-1; D gene: TRBD1; V gene: TRBV28; CDR3 DNA: TGTGCCAGCAGTTTGGGACAGAGCTCCTACAATGAGCAGTTCTTC; CDR3 protein: CASSLGQSSYNEQFF
clone size: -; J gene: TRBJ2-1; D gene: TRBD2; V gene: TRBV9; CDR3 DNA: TGTGCCAGCAGCGTAGAGGGGCCGGGGGGGACCTACAATGAGCAGTTCTTC; CDR3 protein: CASSVEGPGGTYNEQFF
clone size: -; J gene: TRBJ1-2; D gene: -; V gene: TRBV7-2; CDR3 DNA: TGTGCCAGCAGCTTTAGCACCGACCTCCACTATGGCTACACCTTC; CDR3 protein: CASSFSTDLHYGYTF
clone size: -; J gene: TRBJ1-2; D gene: -; V gene: TRBV10-2; CDR3 DNA: TGCGCCAGCAGTGATACGAGGACAGCTTACTATGGCTACACCTTC; CDR3 protein: CASSDTRTAYYGYTF
clone size: few; J gene: TRBJ1-1; D gene: -; V gene: TRBV7-6; CDR3 DNA: TGTGCCAGCAGCCCAAAAGCCGGGACACTGCTGACTGAAGCTTTCTTT; CDR3 protein: CASSPKAGTLLTEAFF
clone size: -; J gene: TRBJ2-2; D gene: -; V gene: TRBV5-1; CDR3 DNA: TGCGCCAGCATACAGGGCCCGATGACCGGGGAGCTGTTTTTT; CDR3 protein: CASIQGPMTGELFF
clone size: -; J gene: TRBJ2-1; D gene: TRBD2; V gene: TRBV5-1; CDR3 DNA: TGCGCCAGCAGCTTGGTGACTAGCGGGGCTATAAACAATGAGCAGTTCTTC; CDR3 protein: CASSLVTSGAINNEQFF
clone size: -; J gene: TRBJ2-1; D gene: -; V gene: TRBV9; CDR3 DNA: TGTGCCAGCAGCGATCTAGCCGGCTCCTACAATGAGCAGTTCTTC; CDR3 protein: CASSDLAGSYNEQFF
clone size: -; J gene: TRBJ2-6; D gene: -; V gene: TRBV19; CDR3 DNA: TGTGCCAGTAGTATCCCAGGGGCTGGGGCCAACGTCCTGACTTTC; CDR3 protein: CASSIPGAGANVLTF
clone size: -; J gene: TRBJ2-3; D gene: -; V gene: TRBV2; CDR3 DNA: TGTGCCAGTCGCGCCGATTATAGCACAGATACGCAGTATTTT; CDR3 protein: CASRADYSTDTQYF
clone size: -; J gene: TRBJ2-1; D gene: -; V gene: TRBV7-2; CDR3 DNA: TGTGCCAGCAGCCCGAAGACTAGTTACAATGAGCAGTTCTTC; CDR3 protein: CASSPKTSYNEQFF
clone size: -; J gene: TRBJ2-7; D gene: -; V gene: TRBV27; CDR3 DNA: TGTGCCAGCAGTTTTGCAGGAACCTACGAGCAGTACTTC; CDR3 protein: CASSFAGTYEQYF
clone size: -; J gene: TRBJ2-7; D gene: -; V gene: TRBV11-2; CDR3 DNA: TGTGCCAGCAGCTTAGAGCCCCCCGGGACACTTTACGAGCAGTACTTC; CDR3 protein: CASSLEPPGTLYEQYF
clone size: -; J gene: TRBJ1-5; D gene: -; V gene: TRBV6-1; CDR3 DNA: TGTGCCAGCAGCCGACATCTCTCCCGCAATCAGCCCCAGCATTTT; CDR3 protein: CASSRHLSRNQPQHF
clone size: -; J gene: TRBJ2-7; D gene: -; V gene: TRBV27; CDR3 DNA: TGTGCCAGCAGCCTCCGCTCAAGGGGGATATACGAGCAGTACTTC; CDR3 protein: CASSLRSRGIYEQYF
clone size: -; J gene: TRBJ2-7; D gene: -; V gene: TRBV9; CDR3 DNA: TGTGCCAGCAGCGTAGCGGGGCGGGGAGGCCTTGTGGAGCAGTACTTC; CDR3 protein: CASSVAGRGGLVEQYF